A few counts support the clone carrying this T cell receptor (beta chain). The same CDR3 is also encoded by other DNA sequences in this sample. This specimen belongs to a study of shared clonotypes between healthy human individuals. From germline, CDR1 is SQVTM and CDR2 ANQGSEA. The CDR3 covers 13 residues. V lost 4 bases and J 0 bases, leaving 7 bases between the germline ends. Sequencing used immunoSEQ multiplex PCR; TCRdb keeps in-frame clones, though not all of them. The top ten clones hold approximately 1.5% of a sample with about a million clones, more than 65% of them seen once. The sequenced sample consisted of memory CD4+ T cells sorted from blood. Noted subset: CD45RA-negative fraction. V is TRBV29-1 and J is TRBJ1-5; D call uncertain. This clonotype originated in a man younger than 35 in good health. The CDR3 reads CSVGSNSNQPQHF. The CDR3 DNA reads TGCAGCGTTGGTTCAAATAGCAATCAGCCCCAGCATTTT.